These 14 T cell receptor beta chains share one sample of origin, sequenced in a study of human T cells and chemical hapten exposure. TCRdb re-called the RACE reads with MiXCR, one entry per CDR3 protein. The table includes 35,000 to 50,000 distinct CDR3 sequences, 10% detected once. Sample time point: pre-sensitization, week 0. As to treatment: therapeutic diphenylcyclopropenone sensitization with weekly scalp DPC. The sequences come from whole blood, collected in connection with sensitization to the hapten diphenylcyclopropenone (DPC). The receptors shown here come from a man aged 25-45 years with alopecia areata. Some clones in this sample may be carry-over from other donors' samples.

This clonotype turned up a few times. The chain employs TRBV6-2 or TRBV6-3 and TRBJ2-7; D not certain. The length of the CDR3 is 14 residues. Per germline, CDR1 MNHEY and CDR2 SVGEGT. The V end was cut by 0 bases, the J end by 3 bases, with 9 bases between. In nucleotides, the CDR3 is TGTGCCAGCAGTTACTCTGGTCGGAGCTACGAGCAGTACGTC. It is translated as CASSYSGRSYEQYV.

The CDR3 sequence is CATTWGGNTEAFF. The CDR3 nucleotides are TGTGCCACCACTTGGGGGGGAAACACTGAAGCTTTCTTT. The chain carries TRBV15 and TRBJ1-1, with D possibly matching TRBD1 (5 bases). The V gene's germline CDR1 is LNHNV and CDR2 YYDKDF (reference sequence). The CDR3 has 13 amino acids. The germline V and J ends were trimmed by 7 bases and 2 bases, with 11 bases remaining between them.

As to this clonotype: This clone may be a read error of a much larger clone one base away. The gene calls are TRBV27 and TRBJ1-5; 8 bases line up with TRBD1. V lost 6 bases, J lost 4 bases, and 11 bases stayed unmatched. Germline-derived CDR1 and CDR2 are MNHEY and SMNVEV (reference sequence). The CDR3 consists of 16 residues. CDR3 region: CASRGLQGVPNQPQHF. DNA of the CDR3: TGTGCCAGCAGGGGATTACAGGGGGTCCCTAATCAGCCCCAGCATTTT.

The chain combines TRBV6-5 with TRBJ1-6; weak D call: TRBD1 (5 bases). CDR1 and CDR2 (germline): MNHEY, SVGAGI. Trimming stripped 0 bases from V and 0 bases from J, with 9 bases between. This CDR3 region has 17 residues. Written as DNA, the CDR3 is TGTGCCAGCAGTTACTCGGGACTCGCCTCCTATAATTCACCCCTCCACTTT. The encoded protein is CASSYSGLASYNSPLHF.

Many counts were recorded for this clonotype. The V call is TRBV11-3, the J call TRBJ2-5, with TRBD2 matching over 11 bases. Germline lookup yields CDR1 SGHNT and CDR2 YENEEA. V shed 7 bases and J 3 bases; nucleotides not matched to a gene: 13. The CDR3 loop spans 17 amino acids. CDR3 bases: TGTGCCAGCACCCCCAATAGCGGGAGGGCCGAAGAAGAGACCCAGTACTTC. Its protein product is CASTPNSGRAEEETQYF.

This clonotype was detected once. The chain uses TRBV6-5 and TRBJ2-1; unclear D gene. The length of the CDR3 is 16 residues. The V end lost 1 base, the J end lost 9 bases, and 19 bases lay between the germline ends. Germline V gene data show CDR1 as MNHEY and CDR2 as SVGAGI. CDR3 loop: CASSYFRLDGIGEQFF. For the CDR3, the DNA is TGTGCCAGCAGTTACTTCCGGCTAGATGGTATAGGTGAGCAGTTCTTC.

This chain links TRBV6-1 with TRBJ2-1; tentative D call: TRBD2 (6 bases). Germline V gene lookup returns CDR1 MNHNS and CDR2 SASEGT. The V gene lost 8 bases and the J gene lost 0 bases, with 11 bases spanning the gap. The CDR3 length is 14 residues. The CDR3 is CASLGGSSYNEQFF. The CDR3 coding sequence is TGTGCCAGCCTCGGAGGGAGCTCCTACAATGAGCAGTTCTTC.

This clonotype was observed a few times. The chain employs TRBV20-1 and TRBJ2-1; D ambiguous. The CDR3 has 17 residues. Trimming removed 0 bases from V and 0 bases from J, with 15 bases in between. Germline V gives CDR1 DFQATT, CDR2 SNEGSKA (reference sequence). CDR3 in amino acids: CSARDKLPTRSYNEQFF. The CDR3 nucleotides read TGCAGTGCTAGAGATAAGCTCCCAACCCGCTCCTACAATGAGCAGTTCTTC.

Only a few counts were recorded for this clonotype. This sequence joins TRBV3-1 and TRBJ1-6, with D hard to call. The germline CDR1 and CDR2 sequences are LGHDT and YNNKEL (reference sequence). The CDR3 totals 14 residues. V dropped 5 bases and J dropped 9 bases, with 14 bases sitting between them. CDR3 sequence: CASSYFGPASPLHF. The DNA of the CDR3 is TGTGCCAGCAGCTATTTCGGACCCGCTTCACCCCTCCACTTT.

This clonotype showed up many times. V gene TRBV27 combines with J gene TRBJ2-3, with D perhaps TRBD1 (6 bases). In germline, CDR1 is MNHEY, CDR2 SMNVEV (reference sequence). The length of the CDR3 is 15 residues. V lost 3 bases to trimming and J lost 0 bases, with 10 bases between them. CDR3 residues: CASSFSGQSTDTQYF. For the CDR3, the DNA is TGTGCCAGCAGTTTTAGTGGACAGAGCACAGATACGCAGTATTTT.

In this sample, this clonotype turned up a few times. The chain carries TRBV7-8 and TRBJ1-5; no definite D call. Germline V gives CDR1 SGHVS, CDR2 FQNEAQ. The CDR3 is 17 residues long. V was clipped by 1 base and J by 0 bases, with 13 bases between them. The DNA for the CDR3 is TGTGCCAGCAGCTTAGATGATCGGGGAATTAGCAATCAGCCCCAGCATTTT. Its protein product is CASSLDDRGISNQPQHF.

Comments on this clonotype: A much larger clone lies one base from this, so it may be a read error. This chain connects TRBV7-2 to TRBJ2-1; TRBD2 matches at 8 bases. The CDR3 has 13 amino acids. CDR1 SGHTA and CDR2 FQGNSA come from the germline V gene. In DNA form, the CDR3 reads TGTGTCACCCGGGGGGGTTCCTACAATGAGCAGTTCTTC. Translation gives CVTRGGSYNEQFF. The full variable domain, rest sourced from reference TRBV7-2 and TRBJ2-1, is GAGVSQSPSNKVTEKGKDVELRCDPISGHTALYWYRQSLGQGLEFLIYFQGNSAPDKSGLPSDRFSAERTGGSVSTLTIQRTQQEDSAVYLCVTRGGSYNEQFFGPGTRLTVL.

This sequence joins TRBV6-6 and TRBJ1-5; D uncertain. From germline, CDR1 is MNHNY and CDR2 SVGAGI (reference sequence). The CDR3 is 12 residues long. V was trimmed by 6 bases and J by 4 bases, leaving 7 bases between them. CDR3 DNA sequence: TGTGCCAGCAGGCGGTCAAATCAGCCCCAGCATTTT. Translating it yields CASRRSNQPQHF.

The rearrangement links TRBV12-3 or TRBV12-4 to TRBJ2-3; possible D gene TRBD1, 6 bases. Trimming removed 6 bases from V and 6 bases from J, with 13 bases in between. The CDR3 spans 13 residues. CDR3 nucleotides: TGTGCCAGCAGAAAACAGGGTGTCGATACGCAGTATTTT. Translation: CASRKQGVDTQYF.